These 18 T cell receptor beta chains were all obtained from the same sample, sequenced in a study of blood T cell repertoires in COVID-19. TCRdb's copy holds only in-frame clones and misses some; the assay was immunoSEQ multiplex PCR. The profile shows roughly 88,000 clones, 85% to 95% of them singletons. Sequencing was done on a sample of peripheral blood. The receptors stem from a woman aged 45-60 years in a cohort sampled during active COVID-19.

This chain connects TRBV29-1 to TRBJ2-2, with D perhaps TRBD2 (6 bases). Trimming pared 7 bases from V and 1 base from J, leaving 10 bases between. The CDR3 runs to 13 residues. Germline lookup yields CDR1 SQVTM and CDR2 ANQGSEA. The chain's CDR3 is CSGSGGNTGELFF. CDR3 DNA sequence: TGCAGCGGTAGCGGAGGGAACACCGGGGAGCTGTTTTTT.

CDR3 sequence: CASSRVGQGQETQYF. CDR3 bases: TGCGCCAGCAGCCGCGTAGGACAGGGGCAAGAGACCCAGTACTTC. The chain is built from TRBV5-1 and TRBJ2-5; 9 positions match TRBD1. J lost 2 bases, V lost 4 bases, and 6 bases had no gene match. Germline values: CDR1 SGHRS, CDR2 YFSETQ. This CDR3 is 15 amino acids long. Drawing the rest from reference TRBV5-1 and TRBJ2-5, the complete variable domain is KAGVTQTPRYLIKTRGQQVTLSCSPISGHRSVSWYQQTPGQGLQFLFEYFSETQRNKGNFPGRFSGRQFSNSRSEMNVSTLELGDSALYLCASSRVGQGQETQYFGPGTRLLVL.

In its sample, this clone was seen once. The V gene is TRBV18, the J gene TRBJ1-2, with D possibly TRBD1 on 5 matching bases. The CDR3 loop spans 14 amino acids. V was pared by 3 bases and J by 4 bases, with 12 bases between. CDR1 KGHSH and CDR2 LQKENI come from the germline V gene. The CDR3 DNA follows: TGTGCCAGCTCACCGGGCCAGGGAAGCTATGGCTACACCTTC. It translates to CASSPGQGSYGYTF.

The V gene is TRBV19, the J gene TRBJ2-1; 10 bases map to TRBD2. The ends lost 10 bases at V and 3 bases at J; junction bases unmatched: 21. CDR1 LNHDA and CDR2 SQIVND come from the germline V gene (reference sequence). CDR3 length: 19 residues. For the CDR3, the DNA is TGTGCCACCATCCCCAGGACTAGCGGTTACGGATCCCACTACAATGAGCAGTTCTTC. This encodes CATIPRTSGYGSHYNEQFF.

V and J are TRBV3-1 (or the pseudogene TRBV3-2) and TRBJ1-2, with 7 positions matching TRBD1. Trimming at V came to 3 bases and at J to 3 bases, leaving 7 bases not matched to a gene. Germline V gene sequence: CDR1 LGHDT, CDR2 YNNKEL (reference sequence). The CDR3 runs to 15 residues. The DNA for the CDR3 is TGTGCCAGCAGCCAGACAGGGATCCTCCACTATGGCTACACCTTC. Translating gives CASSQTGILHYGYTF.

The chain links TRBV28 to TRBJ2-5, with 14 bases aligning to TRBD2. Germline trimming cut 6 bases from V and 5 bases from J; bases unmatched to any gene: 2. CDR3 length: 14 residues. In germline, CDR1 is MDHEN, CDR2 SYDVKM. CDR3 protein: CASRRTSGRETQYF. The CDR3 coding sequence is TGTGCCAGCAGAAGGACTAGCGGGAGGGAGACCCAGTACTTC.

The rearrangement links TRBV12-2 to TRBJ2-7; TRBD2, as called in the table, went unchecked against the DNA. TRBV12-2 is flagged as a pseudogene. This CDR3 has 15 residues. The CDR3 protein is CASRPSSGPPLEQYF. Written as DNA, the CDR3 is TGTGCAAGTCGCCCCTCCAGCGGGCCGCCTCTCGAGCAGTACTTC.

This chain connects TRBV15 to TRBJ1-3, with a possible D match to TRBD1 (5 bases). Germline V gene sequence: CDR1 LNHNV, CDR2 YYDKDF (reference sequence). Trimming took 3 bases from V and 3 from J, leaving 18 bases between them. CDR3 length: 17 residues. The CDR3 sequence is CATSSGEGILGGNTIYF. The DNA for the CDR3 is TGTGCCACCAGCAGTGGGGAGGGGATTCTAGGTGGAAACACCATATATTTT.

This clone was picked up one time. The CDR3 DNA reads as TGTGCCAGCTCACCGGCTGTGGGGACAGGGTGGGAGCAGTACTTC. Translated: CASSPAVGTGWEQYF. This chain joins TRBV18 and TRBJ2-7; the match to TRBD1 covers 9 bases. Losses at the gene ends were 3 bases for V and 7 bases for J; bases not matched to a gene: 10. Germline V gives CDR1 KGHSH, CDR2 LQKENI. This CDR3 contains 15 residues.

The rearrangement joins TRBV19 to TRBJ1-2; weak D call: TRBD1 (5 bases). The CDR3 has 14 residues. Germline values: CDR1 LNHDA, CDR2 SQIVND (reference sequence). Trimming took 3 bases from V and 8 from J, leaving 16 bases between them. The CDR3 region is CASSIFVAGQGYTF. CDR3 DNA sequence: TGTGCCAGTAGTATCTTTGTAGCAGGGCAAGGCTACACCTTC.

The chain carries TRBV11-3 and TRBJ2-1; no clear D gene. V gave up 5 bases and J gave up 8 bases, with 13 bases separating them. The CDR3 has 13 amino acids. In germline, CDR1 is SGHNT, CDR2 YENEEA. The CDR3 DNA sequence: TGTGCCAGCAGCCCCACCCCGGCGGATGAGCAGTTCTTC. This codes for CASSPTPADEQFF. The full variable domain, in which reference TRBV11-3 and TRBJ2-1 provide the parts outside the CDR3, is EAGVVQSPRYKIIEKKQPVAFWCNPISGHNTLYWYLQNLGQGPELLIRYENEEAVDDSQLPKDRFSAERLKGVDSTLKIQPAELGDSAVYLCASSPTPADEQFFGPGTRLTVL.

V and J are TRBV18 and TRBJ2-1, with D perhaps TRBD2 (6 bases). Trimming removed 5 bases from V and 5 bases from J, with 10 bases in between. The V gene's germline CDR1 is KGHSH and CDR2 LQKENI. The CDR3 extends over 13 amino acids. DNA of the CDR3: TGTGCCAGCTCATCGACTAGAGACAATGAGCAGTTCTTC. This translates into CASSSTRDNEQFF.

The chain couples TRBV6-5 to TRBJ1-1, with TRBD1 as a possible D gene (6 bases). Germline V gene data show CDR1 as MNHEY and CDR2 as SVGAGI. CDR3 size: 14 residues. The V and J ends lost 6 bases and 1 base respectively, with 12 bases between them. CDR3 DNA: TGTGCCAGCAGAGTGGGACACTCGAACACTGAAGCTTTCTTT. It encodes CASRVGHSNTEAFF.

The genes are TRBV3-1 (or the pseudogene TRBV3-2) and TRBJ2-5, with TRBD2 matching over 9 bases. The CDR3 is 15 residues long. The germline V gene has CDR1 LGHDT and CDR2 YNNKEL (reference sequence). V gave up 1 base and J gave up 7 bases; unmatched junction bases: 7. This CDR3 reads CASSQGYAGGLTQYF. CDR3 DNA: TGTGCCAGCAGCCAAGGGTATGCGGGAGGGTTGACCCAGTACTTC.

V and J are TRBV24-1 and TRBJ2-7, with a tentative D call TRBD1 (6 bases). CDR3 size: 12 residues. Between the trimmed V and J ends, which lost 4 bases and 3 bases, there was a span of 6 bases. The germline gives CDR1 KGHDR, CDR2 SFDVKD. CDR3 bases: TGTGCCACCAGTGAGGACAGCTACGAGCAGTACTTC. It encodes CATSEDSYEQYF.

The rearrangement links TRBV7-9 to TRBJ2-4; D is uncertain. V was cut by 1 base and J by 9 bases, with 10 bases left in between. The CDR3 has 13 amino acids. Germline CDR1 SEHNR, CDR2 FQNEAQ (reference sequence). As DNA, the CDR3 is TGTGCCAGCAGCTTAGGCACAGCACGCATTCAGTACTTC. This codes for CASSLGTARIQYF.

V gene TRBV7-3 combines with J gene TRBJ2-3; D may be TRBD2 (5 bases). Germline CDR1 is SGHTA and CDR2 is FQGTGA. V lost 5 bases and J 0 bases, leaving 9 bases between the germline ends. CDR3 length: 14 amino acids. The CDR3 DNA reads TGTGCCAGCAGCCCTGGACTTAGCACAGATACGCAGTATTTT. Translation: CASSPGLSTDTQYF.

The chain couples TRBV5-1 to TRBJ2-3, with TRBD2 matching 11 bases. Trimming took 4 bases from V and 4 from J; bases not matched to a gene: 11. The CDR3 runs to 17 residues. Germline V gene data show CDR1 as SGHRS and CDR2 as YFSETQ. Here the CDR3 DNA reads TGCGCCAGCAGCGACTTGATTAGCGGGAGGGCCGCAGATACGCAGTATTTT. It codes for CASSDLISGRAADTQYF.